This TCR beta chain came from a study of response to subunit inactivated influenza vaccine (dated by TCRdb to the late 2010s). Regarding the study in general: Deep quantitative T cell receptor repertoire profiling was used in the study to track responses to a trivalent subunit inactivated influenza vaccine.

Concerning this clonotype itself: There is no known antigen for this receptor. The record has no base qualities; no much larger clone is one base away.

Library preparation employed RT-PCR. TCRdb lists the instrument as Illumina HiSeq 2500. TCRdb reworked the public reads: Q25 trimming with fastp, MiXCR clone assembly, productive beta chains retained. Each CDR3 protein appears once, grouped with its most common genes and DNA. The sample records 590,000 or so distinct CDR3 sequences, around 15% of which are singletons. The ten biggest clones cover roughly 7.2% of the sample. Relative to germline, V is 0 bases shorter and J is 5 bases shorter, with 17 bases between their ends. The germline V gene sets CDR1 to SGHRS and CDR2 to YFSETQ. CDR3 length: 17 amino acids, cysteine to phenylalanine. The CDR3 DNA has 51 bases and is translated from base 1. General conclusions and limits of the study: According to the authors, only a limited number of new T cells may be recruited by each seasonal influenza vaccination.

Recombination connected TRBV5-1 to TRBJ2-2; matching of 6 bases hints at TRBD1 as the D gene. The starting material was PBMCs from blood, obtained 14 days before vaccination. The TCR originated in a man aged 45-65 years who received an inactivated influenza vaccine. Donor details come from another sample of the same person, matched by shared clones. The DNA sequence reads TGCGCCAGCAGCTTGGACAGGGAATATTTGTATACCGGGGAGCTGTTTTTT. Its protein product is CASSLDREYLYTGELFF.